What follows are 11 T cell receptor beta chains derived from one specimen sequenced in a study of shared clonotypes between healthy human individuals (TCRdb year 2020). Libraries came from the immunoSEQ multiplex PCR assay. Not all clones reach the TCRdb copy of this immuneACCESS table, which keeps in-frame sequences only. Checked studies attribute under half of the gap to unresolved V genes and leave the rest unexplained. In all, the sample holds about 1.9 million clones, and 90% to 95% of those were seen once. Around 1.7% of the sample belongs to the ten largest clones. CD8 naive samples were obtained by positive selection for CCR7 among CD45RO-negative cells, yielding a CD45RA+CCR7+ population from which TemRA cells were excluded. The sequencing sample was made of naive CD8+ T cells from PBMCs. The cell subset or site label here, explained by the study, means: CD45RA+CCR7+. The receptors here all came from a young man in good health. Some clones in this sample may be carry-over from other donors' samples.

The chain has TRBV10-1 and TRBJ2-7; TRBD1 aligns across 11 bases. This CDR3 is built from 12 residues. Trimming at V came to 9 bases and at J to 7 bases, leaving 5 bases not matched to a gene. Germline V gives CDR1 WNHNN, CDR2 SYGVQD (reference sequence). CDR3 nucleotides: TGCGCCAGTGGACAGGGGGCGTCGGAGCAGTACTTC. It encodes CASGQGASEQYF.

The V call is TRBV9, the J call TRBJ2-1; 9 nucleotides agree with TRBD2. This CDR3 spans 15 amino acids. The V segment lost 4 bases and the J segment 7 bases; nucleotides outside the gene matches: 9. Germline loops: CDR1 SGDLS, CDR2 YYNGEE. The CDR3 DNA reads TGTGCCAGCAGCCCCGGGACTAGCCTGGGGAATGAGCAGTTCTTC. Its translation is CASSPGTSLGNEQFF.

This rearrangement joins TRBV28 to TRBJ2-7; no clear D. The CDR3 has 13 amino acids. Germline assignment: CDR1 MDHEN and CDR2 SYDVKM. With 1 base removed from V and 6 bases from J, the gap between germline ends came to 10 bases. The DNA of the CDR3 is TGTGCCAGCAGTTTATTATCCAAGAGCGAGCAGTACTTC. Translation: CASSLLSKSEQYF.

This sequence joins TRBV29-1 and TRBJ2-3; 11 bases align to TRBD2. The CDR3 is 16 amino acids. From germline, CDR1 is SQVTM and CDR2 ANQGSEA. V trimming: 3 bases; J trimming: 5 bases; junction bases outside the gene matches: 10. The CDR3 DNA is TGCAGCGTTGAGGGGGTAGCGGGAGGGCTCGGAGATACGCAGTATTTT. Its protein is CSVEGVAGGLGDTQYF.

The chain links TRBV6-6 to TRBJ1-4; TRBD1 is a possible D gene (5 bases). The CDR3 spans 15 residues. Germline assignment: CDR1 MNHNY and CDR2 SVGAGI (reference sequence). The germline V and J ends were trimmed by 4 bases and 4 bases, with 13 bases remaining between them. This CDR3 is CASSSSWGINEKLFF. CDR3 bases: TGTGCCAGCAGTTCGTCCTGGGGGATTAATGAAAAACTGTTTTTT.

A word on this clone: Other DNA sequences in this specimen translate into the identical CDR3. This sequence joins TRBV19 and TRBJ2-7, with 9 bases fitting TRBD2. The CDR3 consists of 14 residues. Germline CDR1 and CDR2: LNHDA and SQIVND (reference sequence). V gave up 8 bases and J gave up 2 bases; unmatched junction bases: 7. The CDR3 sequence is CASSIGGRAYEQYF. CDR3 in DNA: TGTGCCAGTTCGATTGGCGGGAGGGCCTACGAGCAGTACTTC.

This rearrangement joins TRBV7-9 to TRBJ2-7, with a possible D match to TRBD1 (6 bases). V was pared by 4 bases and J by 4 bases, with 17 bases between. The CDR3 loop spans 15 amino acids. CDR1 and CDR2 from the germline V gene are SEHNR and FQNEAQ (reference sequence). CDR3 bases: TGTGCCAGCAGCTCCTCCGCAGGGGAGAGGTACGAGCAGTACTTC. As protein: CASSSSAGERYEQYF.

The V call is TRBV4-3, the J call TRBJ2-7; D is perhaps TRBD1 (6 bases). CDR1 LGHNA and CDR2 YSLEER come from the germline V gene. The CDR3 runs to 16 residues. V lost 0 bases and J lost 2, with 14 bases in between. CDR3 protein: CASSQDPPGQAYEQYF. CDR3 nucleotide sequence: TGCGCCAGCAGCCAAGATCCTCCGGGACAAGCCTACGAGCAGTACTTC.

The chain is built from TRBV23-1 and TRBJ1-5, with D possibly matching TRBD1 (5 bases). TRBV23-1 falls under the ORF class, with uncertain function. This CDR3 has 15 amino acids. V was trimmed by 7 bases and J by 3 bases, leaving 16 bases between them. The CDR3 DNA is TGCGCCAGCACCTCCCGTGGGGGGGACAATCAGCCCCAGCATTTT. It codes for CASTSRGGDNQPQHF.

V usage is TRBV28 and J usage is TRBJ2-5, with 11 bases that match TRBD1. This CDR3 comprises 15 residues. Germline trimming cut 8 bases from V and 3 bases from J; bases unmatched to any gene: 8. CDR1 is MDHEN and CDR2 is SYDVKM in the germline V gene. CDR3 sequence (DNA): TGTGCCAGCGGGCGGGACAGGGGGTATGAAGAGACCCAGTACTTC. Translating gives CASGRDRGYEETQYF.

The chain uses TRBV19 and TRBJ2-2; D might be TRBD2 (6 bases). V was shortened by 8 bases and J by 6 bases, with 13 bases between the two germline ends. Germline V gives CDR1 LNHDA, CDR2 SQIVND (reference sequence). This CDR3 is built from 13 residues. The CDR3 nucleotides are TGTGCCAGTCGCCGGCCGGGGGCCGGGGAGCTGTTTTTT. Translating gives CASRRPGAGELFF.